This T cell receptor (beta chain) was found in a study of T cells in severe cutaneous drug reactions. General study findings and limits: A public TCRbeta CDR3 appeared in all seven CBZ-SJS/TEN blister samples, averaging roughly 13%.

Libraries were made by iRepertoire multiplex PCR with TCR subtype-specific primers for bulk and single-cell sequencing. For each CDR3 protein, TCRdb gives one entry from its re-call of the multiplex PCR reads, without DNA. The sample has about 3,800 distinct CDR3 sequences. CDR3 size: 17 residues. Germline CDR1 and CDR2: LGHDT and YNNKEL (reference sequence). As to this clonotype: Its specificity is not known.

Carbamazepine had induced Stevens-Johnson syndrome or toxic epidermal necrolysis in the sequenced donors. Blood repertoires came from 4 or 5 Han Chinese and 6 or 7 European CBZ-SJS/TEN patients. This receptor was taken from a human donor with Stevens-Johnson syndrome, a severe cutaneous drug reaction. Source material: PBMCs. V gene TRBV3-1 combines with J gene TRBJ1-1; TCRdb calls TRBD1, which cannot be checked without DNA. The CDR3 is CASSPLLGGARGTEAFF.